A single sample is the source of the 26 T cell receptor beta chains below, sequenced in a study of identical twins. TCRdb passed the 5' RACE reads through MiXCR, listing each CDR3 protein once. The sample yields 400,000 to 500,000 distinct CDR3 sequences, approximately 14% seen once. A further study also used this sample, focusing on yellow fever vaccine responses in identical twins.

The sequencing sample was made of CD4+ T cells sorted from blood. Every receptor here comes from a woman aged 18-29 years in good health.

The chain recombines TRBV6-5 with TRBJ2-7, with unresolved D. Trimming took off 0 bases at V and 9 bases at J, with 12 bases between the two ends. The V gene's germline CDR1 is MNHEY and CDR2 SVGAGI. The CDR3 has 13 residues. This chain's CDR3 is CASSYSGTYGQYF. The CDR3 region has the DNA TGTGCCAGCAGTTACTCGGGAACTTATGGGCAGTACTTC.

This clonotype has a count of ten or more. V and J are TRBV5-1 and TRBJ1-2; D remains ambiguous. V was shortened by 4 bases and J by 8 bases, with 15 bases between the two germline ends. CDR3 length equals 13 residues. Germline lookup yields CDR1 SGHRS and CDR2 YFSETQ. The CDR3 sequence: CASSLGREDGYTF. In DNA form, the CDR3 reads TGCGCCAGCAGCCTGGGTAGGGAAGACGGCTACACCTTC.

The chain is built from TRBV7-2 and TRBJ2-3; 8 nucleotides match TRBD1. Germline CDR1 SGHTA, CDR2 FQGNSA. The CDR3 is made up of 15 amino acids. The J segment lost 2 bases and the V segment lost 5 bases, leaving 6 bases of the junction unmatched. CDR3 protein: CASSHGTGHTDTQYF. For the CDR3, the DNA is TGTGCCAGCAGCCACGGGACAGGACACACAGATACGCAGTATTTT.

This clonotype turned up a few times. The chain links TRBV2 to TRBJ1-4; 9 nucleotides match TRBD1. Germline assignment: CDR1 SNHLY and CDR2 FYNNEI. The CDR3 consists of 15 residues. V lost 5 bases, J lost 1 base, and 2 bases stayed unmatched. CDR3 sequence: CASSKDRGTNEKLFF. In DNA form, the CDR3 reads TGTGCCAGCAGTAAGGACAGGGGAACTAATGAAAAACTGTTTTTT.

The J gene is TRBJ2-2, the V gene TRBV24-1; D is possibly TRBD1 (6 bases). Trimming cost V 2 bases and J 7 bases, with 13 bases left between them. CDR1 and CDR2 from the germline V gene are KGHDR and SFDVKD. This CDR3 is built from 15 residues. The CDR3 spells CATSDSWGPGGELFF. CDR3 bases: TGTGCCACCAGTGATTCGTGGGGGCCGGGCGGGGAGCTGTTTTTT.

There are a few counts of this clonotype. V usage is TRBV6-5 and J usage is TRBJ1-1; the D is unclear. V was pared by 4 bases and J by 0 bases, with 12 bases between. This CDR3 has 15 residues. Germline loops: CDR1 MNHEY, CDR2 SVGAGI. CDR3 in DNA: TGTGCCAGCAGTTCAGTTGACACAATGAACACTGAAGCTTTCTTT. Translating it yields CASSSVDTMNTEAFF.

This clonotype was seen ten or more times. The chain joins TRBV12-3 or TRBV12-4 to TRBJ2-7; no reliable D call. The V end was cut by 6 bases, the J end by 3 bases, with 9 bases between. The CDR3 has 12 residues. CDR3 region: CASSHDYYEQYF. CDR3 coding DNA: TGTGCCAGCAGCCACGATTACTACGAGCAGTACTTC.

The CDR3 coding sequence is TGTGCCAGCAGTTTCAACCCCCGGGGAGGGGGAAACACCGGGGAGCTGTTTTTT. It codes for CASSFNPRGGGNTGELFF. V gene TRBV28 combines with J gene TRBJ2-2, with D perhaps TRBD2 (7 bases). CDR3 size: 18 residues. V was shortened by 3 bases and J by 2 bases, with 19 bases between the two germline ends. Germline loops: CDR1 MDHEN, CDR2 SYDVKM.

The chain links TRBV14 to TRBJ2-7; TRBD2 matches at 9 bases. Losses at the gene ends were 6 bases for V and 0 bases for J; bases not matched to a gene: 6. Germline CDR1 and CDR2: SGHDN and FVKESK. CDR3 size: 15 residues. This CDR3 reads CASRRSSGISYEQYF. CDR3 in DNA: TGTGCCAGCAGGCGCTCTAGCGGGATCTCCTACGAGCAGTACTTC.

This clonotype was seen a handful of times. The chain joins TRBV4-2 to TRBJ1-1, with D perhaps TRBD1 (5 bases). Germline CDR1 reads LGHNA; CDR2 reads YNFKEQ. This CDR3 has 14 amino acids. Trimming stripped 4 bases from V and 3 bases from J, with 12 bases between. The CDR3 spells CASSRRGTHTEAFF. In DNA, the CDR3 is TGTGCCAGCAGCCGTCGGGGGACCCACACTGAAGCTTTCTTT.

In its sample, this clonotype was seen a few times. V usage is TRBV5-1 and J usage is TRBJ2-5; maybe TRBD1 (5 bases). The germline V and J ends were trimmed by 5 bases and 2 bases, with 16 bases remaining between them. Germline V gene sequence: CDR1 SGHRS, CDR2 YFSETQ. The CDR3 spans 15 residues. CDR3 sequence: CASSSDRNFQETQYF. DNA for the CDR3: TGCGCCAGCAGTTCCGACAGAAACTTTCAAGAGACCCAGTACTTC.

At least ten counts were recorded for this clonotype. The CDR3 nucleotides read TGCGCCAGCAGCTACGGACTAGCGGGAAATGAGCAGTTCTTC. Residues: CASSYGLAGNEQFF. The V and J genes are TRBV5-1 and TRBJ2-1; 12 bases align to TRBD2. CDR1 and CDR2 from the germline V gene are SGHRS and YFSETQ. The CDR3 is made up of 14 amino acids. The trim removed 3 bases at V and 7 bases at J, leaving 2 bases unmatched.

This clonotype was detected a few times. The chain employs TRBV27 and TRBJ2-7, with TRBD1 matching 7 bases. Trimming took 1 base from V and 4 from J; bases not matched to a gene: 7. The germline CDR1 and CDR2 sequences are MNHEY and SMNVEV (reference sequence). The CDR3 is 15 amino acids. The chain's CDR3 is CASSLLNRGVYEQYF. CDR3 sequence (DNA): TGTGCCAGCAGTTTATTAAACAGGGGAGTGTACGAGCAGTACTTC.

This clonotype was counted between two and nine times. Sequence at one end of the junction differs from germline and may be a read error. This chain links TRBV6-5 with TRBJ2-1; D remains ambiguous. The CDR3 is 16 residues long. Germline-derived CDR1 and CDR2 are MNHEY and SVGAGI. The DNA of the CDR3 is TGTGCCAGCCGTTATGATGCGGCAGCCGGCTACAATGAGCAGTTCTTC. The encoded protein is CASRYDAAAGYNEQFF.

This clonotype was detected ten times or more. The chain recombines TRBV6-6 with TRBJ2-7; D tentatively reads TRBD1 or TRBD2 (6 bases each). V was trimmed by 2 bases and J by 5 bases, leaving 7 bases between them. Germline V lookup: CDR1 MNHNY, CDR2 SVGAGI (reference sequence). The CDR3 sequence is 12 residues long. CDR3 coding DNA: TGTGCCAGCAGTTACAGGGGGGACGAGCAGTACTTC. Its translation: CASSYRGDEQYF.

This clonotype was seen ten or more times. The chain is built from TRBV7-2 and TRBJ1-1; D is ambiguous. The CDR3 sequence is 14 residues long. Trimming shortened V by 1 base and J by 5 bases, and 11 bases separated the two germline ends. Germline loops: CDR1 SGHTA, CDR2 FQGNSA. CDR3 sequence reads: CASSLVAEGTEAFF. As DNA, the CDR3 is TGTGCCAGCAGCTTAGTCGCGGAGGGAACTGAAGCTTTCTTT.

In its sample, this clonotype was seen a few times. The chain employs TRBV28 and TRBJ2-1; TRBD2 aligns across 11 bases. With V trimmed by 5 bases and J by 9 bases, 9 bases remained unmatched. The CDR3 contains 15 residues. Germline CDR1 is MDHEN and CDR2 is SYDVKM. In DNA, the CDR3 is TGTGCCAGCAGTCCAAACCCGGGACTAGCGGTTGAGCAGTTCTTC. Amino acid sequence: CASSPNPGLAVEQFF. Using reference TRBV28 and TRBJ2-1 for the parts outside the CDR3, the full variable domain is DVKVTQSSRYLVKRTGEKVFLECVQDMDHENMFWYRQDPGLGLRLIYFSYDVKMKEKGDIPEGYSVSREKKERFSLILESASTNQTSMYLCASSPNPGLAVEQFFGPGTRLTVL.

This clonotype was counted a few times. This chain links TRBV20-1 with TRBJ2-7, with TRBD2 matching over 13 bases. Unmatched junction bases numbered 12, after V lost 5 bases and J lost 2 bases. The germline V gene has CDR1 DFQATT and CDR2 SNEGSKA (reference sequence). The CDR3 covers 17 residues. The CDR3: CSAGLPGLAGKTYEQYF. The CDR3 nucleotides are TGCAGTGCTGGATTACCGGGACTAGCGGGGAAAACCTACGAGCAGTACTTC.

The rearrangement links TRBV7-8 to TRBJ2-7; the D gene is possibly TRBD2 (6 bases). V lost 4 bases to trimming and J lost 1 base, with 17 bases between them. The CDR3 is made up of 16 amino acids. Germline lookup yields CDR1 SGHVS and CDR2 FQNEAQ. DNA for the CDR3: TGTGCCAGCAGCTACCACGGACTACATTCATCCTACGAGCAGTACTTC. It encodes CASSYHGLHSSYEQYF.

This clonotype came up a few times. The J gene is TRBJ2-7, the V gene TRBV2, with D possibly TRBD2 on 5 matching bases. CDR3 size: 14 residues. The V and J ends lost 8 bases and 0 bases respectively, with 14 bases between them. Looked up from germline, CDR1 is SNHLY and CDR2 is FYNNEI. The CDR3 DNA sequence: TGTGCCAGCTCGGACTTCGTTGTCTCCTACGAGCAGTACTTC. This codes for CASSDFVVSYEQYF. The full variable domain, in which reference TRBV2 and TRBJ2-7 provide the parts outside the CDR3, is EPEVTQTPSHQVTQMGQEVILRCVPISNHLYFYWYRQILGQKVEFLVSFYNNEISEKSEIFDDQFSVERPDGSNFTLKIRSTKLEDSAMYFCASSDFVVSYEQYFGPGTRLTVT.

There are a few counts of this clonotype. The chain has TRBV12-3 or TRBV12-4 and TRBJ2-7, with 8 positions matching TRBD1. V gave up 5 bases and J gave up 0 bases; unmatched junction bases: 9. The length of the CDR3 is 16 residues. In nucleotides, the CDR3 is TGTGCCAGCAGTCTCCTTCAGGGGGCCAGCTCCTACGAGCAGTACTTC. This translates into CASSLLQGASSYEQYF.

This clonotype was seen only a few times. This chain connects TRBV11-2 to TRBJ2-2; 7 bases align to TRBD2. The junction had 6 bases not matched to a gene; V was cut back by 6 bases and J by 5 bases. Germline V gives CDR1 SGHAT, CDR2 FQNNGV. CDR3 length equals 14 residues. The CDR3 bases are TGTGCCAGCAGGACGACTAGCATGACCGGGGAGCTGTTTTTT. Its translation is CASRTTSMTGELFF.

This rearrangement joins TRBV28 to TRBJ2-7, with 11 bases lining up with TRBD1. The CDR3 covers 13 residues. In germline, CDR1 is MDHEN, CDR2 SYDVKM. V was clipped by 3 bases and J by 11 bases; unmatched bases: 6. CDR3 loop: CASSFGRDRGKYF. The CDR3 DNA reads as TGTGCCAGCAGTTTTGGACGGGACAGGGGGAAGTACTTC. Using reference TRBV28 and TRBJ2-7 for the parts outside the CDR3, the full variable domain is DVKVTQSSRYLVKRTGEKVFLECVQDMDHENMFWYRQDPGLGLRLIYFSYDVKMKEKGDIPEGYSVSREKKERFSLILESASTNQTSMYLCASSFGRDRGKYFGPGTRLTVT.

This clonotype was seen many times. V is TRBV5-1 and J is TRBJ2-7; D gene unclear. The CDR3 sequence is 14 residues long. Germline V gene lookup returns CDR1 SGHRS and CDR2 YFSETQ. V was trimmed by 0 bases and J by 5 bases, leaving 12 bases between them. In DNA, the CDR3 is TGCGCCAGCAGCTTGGCCGGCGGTACCAACGAGCAGTACTTC. It specifies CASSLAGGTNEQYF.

The gene calls are TRBV19 and TRBJ1-5; no definite D call. V lost 7 bases and J 3 bases, leaving 19 bases between the germline ends. The CDR3 is 16 residues long. CDR1 LNHDA and CDR2 SQIVND come from the germline V gene (reference sequence). CDR3 sequence: CASNRLRDGPNQPQHF. CDR3 bases: TGTGCCAGTAACCGTCTGAGAGACGGACCCAATCAGCCCCAGCATTTT.

The V gene is TRBV20-1, the J gene TRBJ2-1; 7 bases align to TRBD2. The trim removed 2 bases at V and 7 bases at J, leaving 14 bases unmatched. CDR1 is DFQATT, CDR2 SNEGSKA, per germline (reference sequence). The CDR3 sequence is 16 residues long. The DNA for the CDR3 is TGCAGTGCTAGACCCGGGATGGCGGGAGCGAAGAATGAGCAGTTCTTC. Translating it yields CSARPGMAGAKNEQFF.